This TCR beta chain was recovered during a study of shared clonotypes between healthy human individuals. Remarks on this clone: Its antigen is not known.

The naive CD8 subset, CD45RO-negative cells positively selected for CCR7, excluded terminally differentiated effector memory CD45RA+ cells. Here immunoSEQ multiplex PCR was the method, and the copy in TCRdb shows in-frame clones only, minus some. The sample holds around 2,100,000 clones, approximately 95% seen once. General study points: A few donors shared about 4.8% of their naive CD4 clonotypes.

This CDR3 region has 13 residues. Trimming shortened V by 0 bases and J by 2 bases, and 6 bases separated the two germline ends. Germline V gene sequence: CDR1 GTSNPN, CDR2 SVGIG (reference sequence). Input material: naive CD8+ T cells sorted from blood. The origin of this receptor is a man aged 18 to 30 in good health. The chain links TRBV30 to TRBJ2-3; D remains unclear. The CDR3 here is CAWSVTYTDTQYF. DNA for the CDR3: TGTGCCTGGAGTGTAACCTACACAGATACGCAGTATTTT.